This is a list of T cell receptor beta chains from one sample in a study of CD8 T cells in Susac syndrome. TCRdb re-analysed the immunoSEQ multiplex PCR reads in MiXCR, keeping a single row per CDR3 protein. Found here are about 300,000 distinct CDR3 sequences, around 91% of them singletons; the top ten hold around 0.18%. The sequenced material came from CD8+ T cells from PBMCs. These receptors came from a human donor with multiple sclerosis. Each CDR3 is given with its conserved first and last residue. Fields, in order: CDR3 protein, CDR3 DNA, clone size, J gene, D gene, V gene. A D gene is named only where the DNA matches it firmly. Clone size appears in some rows only: once, few, many, or a class for an expanded clone.

CASSLYSSSGEQFF | TGTGCCAGCAGTTTATACTCATCCTCTGGTGAGCAGTTCTTC | - | TRBJ2-1 | - | TRBV27
CASRPWTGLREQYF | TGTGCCAGCAGACCATGGACAGGGTTGAGGGAGCAGTACTTC | - | TRBJ2-7 | TRBD1 | TRBV7-6
CASTSGQGTTDTQYF | TGCGCCAGCACATCCGGACAGGGGACCACAGATACGCAGTATTTT | - | TRBJ2-3 | TRBD1 | TRBV5-1
CASSQGFWTESSYEQYF | TGTGCCAGCAGCCAAGGATTTTGGACGGAGAGCTCCTACGAGCAGTACTTC | - | TRBJ2-7 | - | TRBV4-2
CASSYSFPSGVAKTQYF | TGTGCCAGCAGTTACTCATTCCCTAGCGGGGTAGCGAAGACCCAGTACTTC | once | TRBJ2-5 | TRBD2 | TRBV6-5
CAWEILAGGPYEQYF | TGTGCCTGGGAAATACTAGCGGGAGGGCCCTACGAGCAGTACTTC | - | TRBJ2-7 | TRBD2 | TRBV30
CAWEGHLTYEQYF | TGTGCCTGGGAAGGGCACCTAACCTACGAGCAGTACTTC | - | TRBJ2-7 | - | TRBV30
CAISVGNEQFF | TGTGCCATCAGTGTTGGCAATGAGCAGTTCTTC | - | TRBJ2-1 | - | TRBV10-3
CASSPPIGPVQHF | TGTGCCAGCAGCCCGCCCATTGGCCCTGTCCAGCATTTT | - | TRBJ1-5 | - | TRBV7-9
CASRNREIAGETQYF | TGTGCCAGCAGAAACAGGGAGATAGCTGGGGAGACCCAGTACTTC | once | TRBJ2-5 | - | TRBV6-2/TRBV6-3
CASSHDRDRVVNEQFF | TGTGCCAGCAGTCACGACCGGGACAGGGTTGTCAATGAGCAGTTCTTC | few | TRBJ2-1 | TRBD1 | TRBV6-5
CASSLSGSDNEQFF | TGTGCCAGCAGTTTATCGGGGAGCGACAATGAGCAGTTCTTC | - | TRBJ2-1 | - | TRBV27
CASREVGANVLTF | TGTGCCAGCAGGGAGGTTGGGGCCAACGTCCTGACTTTC | - | TRBJ2-6 | - | TRBV27
CAWTIAGPDTQYF | TGTGCCTGGACTATAGCGGGCCCAGATACGCAGTATTTT | - | TRBJ2-3 | TRBD2 | TRBV30
CASSFGGDNEQFF | TGTGCCAGCAGCTTCGGGGGAGACAATGAGCAGTTCTTC | - | TRBJ2-1 | - | TRBV13
CAWDREGLGQETQYF | TGTGCCTGGGATAGGGAGGGACTGGGGCAAGAGACCCAGTACTTC | - | TRBJ2-5 | TRBD2 | TRBV30
CASSPGREGNTGELFF | TGTGCCAGCAGCCCCGGTCGCGAGGGTAACACCGGGGAGCTGTTTTTT | - | TRBJ2-2 | - | TRBV7-9
CASSFDRGPYEQYF | TGTGCCAGCAGTTTTGACAGGGGGCCGTATGAGCAGTACTTC | - | TRBJ2-7 | TRBD1 | TRBV12-3/TRBV12-4
CASSKRPGQLYEQYF | TGTGCCAGCAGCAAAAGGCCGGGACAGCTCTACGAGCAGTACTTC | - | TRBJ2-7 | - | TRBV21-1
CASSQDNVRGFDNSPLHF | TGTGCCAGCAGCCAAGATAATGTTCGGGGTTTCGATAATTCACCCCTCCACTTT | - | TRBJ1-6 | - | TRBV3-1
CASSFWTSGGAYNEQFF | TGCGCCAGCAGCTTCTGGACTAGCGGGGGGGCGTACAATGAGCAGTTCTTC | once | TRBJ2-1 | TRBD2 | TRBV5-1
CASSLHGGSEFGETQYF | TGTGCCAGCAGCCTACACGGGGGGTCAGAATTTGGGGAGACCCAGTACTTC | - | TRBJ2-5 | TRBD2 | TRBV9
CATSRREYRDRRDYEQYF | TGTGCCACCAGCAGACGTGAATACCGGGACAGGCGCGACTACGAGCAGTACTTC | - | TRBJ2-7 | TRBD1 | TRBV15
CASSPQGASDSEAFF | TGTGCCAGCAGCCCACAGGGGGCCAGCGACTCTGAAGCTTTCTTT | - | TRBJ1-1 | TRBD1 | TRBV6-2/TRBV6-3
CASSYSEGVVGYTF | TGTGCCAGCAGTTACTCCGAGGGGGTGGTCGGCTACACCTTC | - | TRBJ1-2 | - | TRBV6-5
CASSLVGEGGTYEQYF | TGTGCCAGCAGCTTAGTGGGGGAGGGGGGAACCTACGAGCAGTACTTC | - | TRBJ2-7 | - | TRBV11-2
CASSQGAGGGETQYF | TGTGCCAGCAGCCAAGGAGCGGGAGGAGGAGAGACCCAGTACTTC | - | TRBJ2-5 | TRBD2 | TRBV3-1
CSVEGDTYEQYF | TGCAGCGTTGAAGGGGACACCTACGAGCAGTACTTC | - | TRBJ2-7 | - | TRBV29-1
CASSQDRASGYNEQFF | TGCGCCAGCAGCCAAGATCGGGCCAGCGGCTACAATGAGCAGTTCTTC | - | TRBJ2-1 | - | TRBV4-3
CASSSGVTDTQYF | TGTGCCAGCTCTTCCGGGGTCACAGATACGCAGTATTTT | - | TRBJ2-3 | - | TRBV9
CASDTGGSGANVLTF | TGTGCCAGCGATACAGGGGGCTCTGGGGCCAACGTCCTGACTTTC | - | TRBJ2-6 | TRBD1 | TRBV6-2/TRBV6-3
CASSELTGETGELFF | TGTGCCAGCAGTGAATTGACTGGGGAGACCGGGGAGCTGTTTTTT | - | TRBJ2-2 | - | TRBV25-1
CASRLAGTIYNEQFF | TGCGCCAGCAGACTAGCCGGGACTATCTACAATGAGCAGTTCTTC | - | TRBJ2-1 | TRBD2 | TRBV5-1
CASSLAGQIYEQYF | TGTGCCAGCAGTTTAGCCGGACAAATCTACGAGCAGTACTTC | - | TRBJ2-7 | - | TRBV28
CSVGTGGGYTF | TGCAGCGTTGGGACAGGGGGAGGCTACACCTTC | - | TRBJ1-2 | TRBD1 | TRBV29-1
CASSLQGQVYEKLFF | TGTGCCAGCAGTTTACAAGGGCAGGTTTATGAAAAACTGTTTTTT | - | TRBJ1-4 | - | TRBV27
CASSSIAFSSYNEQFF | TGTGCCAGCAGTTCCATAGCGTTCAGCTCCTACAATGAGCAGTTCTTC | once | TRBJ2-1 | - | TRBV27
CASSVAGTGANVLTF | TGTGCCAGCAGCGTAGCTGGGACCGGGGCCAACGTCCTGACTTTC | - | TRBJ2-6 | - | TRBV9
CSARVSGGGNEQFF | TGCAGTGCTAGAGTTAGCGGGGGAGGCAATGAGCAGTTCTTC | once | TRBJ2-1 | TRBD2 | TRBV20-1
CACVGVGVTDTQYF | TGTGCCTGCGTCGGGGTGGGAGTGACAGATACGCAGTATTTT | - | TRBJ2-3 | - | TRBV28
CSADGAGSYNEQFF | TGCAGTGCCGACGGGGCGGGTTCCTACAATGAGCAGTTCTTC | - | TRBJ2-1 | - | TRBV20-1